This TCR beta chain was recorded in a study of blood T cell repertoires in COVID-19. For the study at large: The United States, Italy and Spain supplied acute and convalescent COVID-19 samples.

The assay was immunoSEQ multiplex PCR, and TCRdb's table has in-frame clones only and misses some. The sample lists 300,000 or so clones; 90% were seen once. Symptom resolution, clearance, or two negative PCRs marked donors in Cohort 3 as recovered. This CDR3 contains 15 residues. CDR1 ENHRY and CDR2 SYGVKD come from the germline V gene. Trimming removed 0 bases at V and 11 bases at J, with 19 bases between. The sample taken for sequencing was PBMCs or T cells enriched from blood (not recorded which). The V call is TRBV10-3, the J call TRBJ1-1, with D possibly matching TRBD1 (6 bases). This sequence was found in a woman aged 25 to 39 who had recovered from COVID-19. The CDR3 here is CAISESPGTPLTAFF. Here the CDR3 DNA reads TGTGCCATCAGTGAGTCTCCGGGGACACCCTTGACGGCTTTCTTT.